The T cell receptor (beta chain) described here comes from a study of blood T cell repertoires in COVID-19. This clone was recorded only once. Generated by immunoSEQ multiplex PCR, the TCRdb table keeps only in-frame clones and is missing some. The sample carries 55,000 to 65,000 clones, 65% to 90% recorded once. Sequenced input: peripheral blood. This clonotype was obtained from a woman in her fifties or sixties with acute or convalescent COVID-19.

The CDR3 bases are TGTGCCAGTAGTTCAAGTGGGGGCCGATCCAATGAGCAGTTCTTC. Translation: CASSSSGGRSNEQFF. The chain recombines TRBV19 with TRBJ2-1; a weak D match, TRBD1 (6 bases). Germline V gene sequence: CDR1 LNHDA, CDR2 SQIVND (reference sequence). The CDR3 has 15 residues. The ends were cut back, 5 bases at V and 6 bases at J, with 17 bases in the middle.